The table lists the clone carrying this T cell receptor (beta chain) with many counts. Its antigen is still unknown. These data originate in a study of T cells in Graves' hyperthyroidism and ophthalmopathy. Whole-study results and caveats: Ophthalmopathy, which appeared later, was predicted by the model a median about 5.9 months before onset. The majority of expanded thyroid clonotypes above 0.001 also appeared in blood.

This CDR3 has 12 amino acids. Trimming shortened V by 1 base and J by 7 bases, and 8 bases separated the two germline ends. CDR1 is MNHEY, CDR2 SVGEGT, per germline. TCR beta CDR3 regions were amplified from RNA transcripts. During a first-round RT-PCR of the TCR CDR3, the HTBI primer set was used. TCRdb reprocessed the multiplex PCR reads via MiXCR and lists one record per CDR3 protein. The sample lists fewer than 650,000 distinct CDR3 sequences, roughly 14% seen once, with approximately 4.2% in the top ten. Enrolled ophthalmopathy patients presented with a Clinical Activity Score of at least 3, a NOSPECS grade of at least 4, and disease duration under 3 months. A patient was excluded if there was uncontrolled infection, other autoimmune disease, pregnancy or lactation.

The rearrangement links TRBV6-2 or TRBV6-3 to TRBJ2-7; D is possibly TRBD1 or TRBD2 (5 bases each). This receptor was taken from a middle-aged woman with Graves' ophthalmopathy. Sequencing was done on a sample of blood. The DNA of the CDR3 is TGTGCCAGCAGTTACTGGGGGAGAGAGCAGTACTTC. This sequence encodes CASSYWGREQYF.